This passage covers 26 T cell receptor beta chains from one sample sequenced in a study of spatial heterogeneity in lung cancer. TCRdb re-analysed the 5' RACE reads in MiXCR, keeping a single row per CDR3 protein. The sample includes approximately 93,000 distinct CDR3 sequences, just under 20% seen only once; the top ten take 20% to 25%. Time point noted: blood at routine non-recurrence follow-up after resection. Here the sequenced sample was PBMCs, taken at follow-up. These receptor sequences come from a male donor with early-stage non-small cell lung cancer.

The chain links TRBV11-3 to TRBJ2-5, with D uncertain. The CDR3 consists of 13 residues. Germline V lookup: CDR1 SGHNT, CDR2 YENEEA. V dropped 3 bases and J dropped 4 bases, with 9 bases sitting between them. The CDR3 reads CASSFGPTETQYF. CDR3 nucleotides: TGTGCCAGCAGCTTCGGCCCAACAGAGACCCAGTACTTC.

The table lists this clonotype with a few counts. This chain links TRBV3-1 with TRBJ2-6; 9 bases agree with TRBD1. The germline V gene has CDR1 LGHDT and CDR2 YNNKEL (reference sequence). V shed 6 bases, J shed 1 base, and the junction held 7 bases outside the gene matches. The CDR3 extends over 17 amino acids. This chain's CDR3 is CASSSRDRVSGANVLTF. In nucleotides, the CDR3 is TGTGCCAGCAGTTCCCGGGACAGGGTTTCTGGGGCCAACGTCCTGACTTTC.

This clonotype was recorded many times. The chain combines TRBV7-8 with TRBJ1-5; D remains ambiguous. V was pared by 1 base and J by 2 bases, with 9 bases between. The CDR3 runs 15 residues. Germline lookup yields CDR1 SGHVS and CDR2 FQNEAQ. The CDR3 coding sequence is TGTGCCAGCAGCTTAGTGCCCGGTGGCAATCAGCCCCAGCATTTT. Its protein product is CASSLVPGGNQPQHF.

This clonotype was seen only a few times. The CDR3 region has the DNA TGTGCCAGCAGCGGGGGACTAGCGGGATTCGGGAGCGAGCAGTACTTC. Its protein product is CASSGGLAGFGSEQYF. The chain carries TRBV7-9 and TRBJ2-7; 13 bases match TRBD2. The V and J ends lost 5 bases and 6 bases, in that order; junction bases with no gene match: 10. This CDR3 has 16 residues. From germline, CDR1 is SEHNR and CDR2 FQNEAQ (reference sequence).

The chain links TRBV11-2 to TRBJ2-1; 12 bases agree with TRBD2. CDR1 and CDR2 from the germline V gene are SGHAT and FQNNGV. With 2 bases clipped from V and 5 bases from J, the junction kept 4 bases outside the gene matches. This CDR3 region has 16 residues. The CDR3 loop reads CASSLRLAGGNNEQFF. In nucleotides, the CDR3 is TGTGCCAGCAGCTTAAGGCTAGCGGGAGGGAACAATGAGCAGTTCTTC.

The rearrangement uses TRBV2 and TRBJ1-4; D possibly corresponds to TRBD1 (5 bases). The CDR3 length is 16 residues. Trimming left V 1 base short and J 8 bases short, with 17 bases between. Germline V gene sequence: CDR1 SNHLY, CDR2 FYNNEI. DNA of the CDR3: TGTGCCAGCAGTGAAGGGGGCGCCGGCGCCGGGGAAAAACTGTTTTTT. This codes for CASSEGGAGAGEKLFF. Based on the CDR3 plus reference TRBV2 and TRBJ1-4, the full variable domain is EPEVTQTPSHQVTQMGQEVILRCVPISNHLYFYWYRQILGQKVEFLVSFYNNEISEKSEIFDDQFSVERPDGSNFTLKIRSTKLEDSAMYFCASSEGGAGAGEKLFFGSGTQLSVL.

The J gene is TRBJ1-5, the V gene TRBV20-1; TRBD1 aligns across 10 bases. The germline V gene has CDR1 DFQATT and CDR2 SNEGSKA (reference sequence). This CDR3 is built from 14 residues. The V and J ends lost 5 bases and 1 base, in that order; junction bases with no gene match: 2. The CDR3: CSAGQGGSNQPQHF. In DNA, the CDR3 is TGCAGTGCTGGACAGGGGGGAAGCAATCAGCCCCAGCATTTT.

This chain uses TRBV9 with TRBJ2-2; D call uncertain. CDR1 is SGDLS and CDR2 is YYNGEE in the germline V gene. Trimming removed 0 bases from V and 2 bases from J, with 8 bases in between. The CDR3 consists of 15 residues. The chain's CDR3 is CASSVARLNTGELFF. CDR3 nucleotides: TGTGCCAGCAGCGTAGCCAGATTAAACACCGGGGAGCTGTTTTTT.

The chain has TRBV7-2 and TRBJ2-3; TRBD2 matches 8 bases. CDR1 SGHTA and CDR2 FQGNSA come from the germline V gene. The CDR3 covers 15 residues. V trimming: 5 bases; J trimming: 3 bases; junction bases outside the gene matches: 7. CDR3 DNA sequence: TGTGCCAGCAGCGGACCGGGACTAGAGACAGATACGCAGTATTTT. Its protein product is CASSGPGLETDTQYF.

This chain joins TRBV2 and TRBJ1-3; D is unclear. V was pared by 6 bases and J by 3 bases, with 6 bases between. The CDR3 is 12 residues long. Germline-derived CDR1 and CDR2 are SNHLY and FYNNEI. The CDR3: CASRGFGNTIYF. The CDR3 DNA sequence: TGTGCCAGCAGAGGGTTTGGAAACACCATATATTTT. Complete variable domain (other parts from reference TRBV2 and TRBJ1-3): EPEVTQTPSHQVTQMGQEVILRCVPISNHLYFYWYRQILGQKVEFLVSFYNNEISEKSEIFDDQFSVERPDGSNFTLKIRSTKLEDSAMYFCASRGFGNTIYFGEGSWLTVV.

This clonotype was seen only a few times. The chain is built from TRBV4-1 and TRBJ1-6; TRBD1 might be the D (5 bases). V shed 0 bases and J shed 6 bases, with 15 bases lying between them. CDR3 size: 17 residues. Germline values: CDR1 MGHRA, CDR2 YSYEKL. For the CDR3, the DNA is TGCGCCAGCAGCCAAGAAGAGGGAGGAGACAGTAATTCACCCCTCCACTTT. The encoded protein is CASSQEEGGDSNSPLHF.

This clonotype was counted only a few times. The chain is built from TRBV10-3 and TRBJ1-3; 9 bases align to TRBD1. The V and J ends lost 6 bases and 1 base, in that order; junction bases with no gene match: 4. Germline CDR1 and CDR2: ENHRY and SYGVKD. This CDR3 has 15 residues. The CDR3 DNA is TGTGCCATCAGAGGGGACAGGGCGTCTGGAAACACCATATATTTT. This codes for CAIRGDRASGNTIYF.

This clonotype turned up a few times. The chain recombines TRBV29-1 with TRBJ2-7, with D unresolved. Trimming stripped 4 bases from V and 0 bases from J, with 10 bases between. CDR3 length: 13 residues. Per germline, CDR1 SQVTM and CDR2 ANQGSEA. The DNA of the CDR3 is TGCAGCGTTGTTAGTCGGTTCTCCTACGAGCAGTACTTC. As protein: CSVVSRFSYEQYF.

The table lists this clonotype with a few counts. The V call is TRBV18, the J call TRBJ1-1; D might be TRBD1 (6 bases). Trimming stripped 1 base from V and 0 bases from J, with 9 bases between. Per germline, CDR1 KGHSH and CDR2 LQKENI. This CDR3 contains 15 residues. CDR3 protein: CASSPLDSVNTEAFF. Here the CDR3 DNA reads TGTGCCAGCTCACCACTGGACAGCGTGAACACTGAAGCTTTCTTT.

Many counts were recorded for this clonotype. The chain recombines TRBV20-1 with TRBJ2-4; 7 nucleotides match TRBD2. Germline values: CDR1 DFQATT, CDR2 SNEGSKA (reference sequence). Unmatched junction bases numbered 10, after V lost 7 bases and J lost 1 base. There are 15 residues in the CDR3. CDR3 residues: CSVAGVTSAKNIQYF. CDR3 bases: TGCAGTGTTGCGGGAGTTACGTCGGCCAAAAACATTCAGTACTTC.

This clonotype was recorded at least ten times. The rearrangement joins TRBV20-1 to TRBJ2-1; D is uncertain. The germline CDR1 and CDR2 sequences are DFQATT and SNEGSKA (reference sequence). V gave up 6 bases and J gave up 6 bases, with 18 bases separating them. This CDR3 region has 14 residues. CDR3 DNA: TGCAGTGCCCCACCCGGGTTGGAGCTCAATGAGCAGTTCTTC. Protein sequence: CSAPPGLELNEQFF.

This clonotype showed up many times. This chain uses TRBV30 with TRBJ1-6, with TRBD1 matching 9 bases. The V segment lost 4 bases and the J segment 1 base; nucleotides outside the gene matches: 2. CDR1 GTSNPN and CDR2 SVGIG come from the germline V gene (reference sequence). CDR3 length equals 15 residues. The CDR3 spells CAWIGQGSYNSPLHF. The CDR3 DNA reads as TGTGCCTGGATTGGACAGGGGTCCTATAATTCACCCCTCCACTTT.

This clonotype occurred a few times. This chain joins TRBV7-2 and TRBJ1-6; unclear D gene. V lost 5 bases and J 8 bases, leaving 13 bases between the germline ends. CDR3 length: 14 amino acids. Per germline, CDR1 SGHTA and CDR2 FQGNSA. CDR3 amino acids: CASSPGRADSPLHF. The DNA for the CDR3 is TGTGCCAGCAGCCCGGGTAGGGCTGATTCACCCCTCCACTTT.

The CDR3 DNA follows: TGTGCCAGCTCATTCACAGGCTCCAATCAGCCCCAGCATTTT. Translating gives CASSFTGSNQPQHF. The chain employs TRBV18 and TRBJ1-5, with D possibly TRBD1 on 5 matching bases. There are 14 residues in the CDR3. Germline CDR1 reads KGHSH; CDR2 reads LQKENI. With 5 bases removed from V and 3 bases from J, the gap between germline ends came to 11 bases.

The rearrangement links TRBV24-1 to TRBJ2-7, with 9 bases fitting TRBD1. Germline V gene lookup returns CDR1 KGHDR and CDR2 SFDVKD. The trim removed 5 bases at V and 4 bases at J, leaving 14 bases unmatched. This CDR3 has 17 residues. CDR3 in DNA: TGTGCCACCAGTGGACCCCGTGGGACAGGGAGTGGTTACGAGCAGTACTTC. Protein sequence: CATSGPRGTGSGYEQYF.

The V call is TRBV25-1, the J call TRBJ2-5; 10 bases match TRBD2. Germline loops: CDR1 MGHDK, CDR2 SYGVNS. V dropped 6 bases and J dropped 9; count of bases not matched to a gene: 7. The CDR3 totals 13 residues. DNA for the CDR3: TGTGCCAGCAGGGAGACTAGCGGGCTTTCCCAGTACTTC. Amino acids: CASRETSGLSQYF.

The chain links TRBV6-5 to TRBJ1-6; TRBD1 might be the D (6 bases). V gave up 2 bases and J gave up 0 bases, with 14 bases separating them. The CDR3 covers 18 residues. Germline CDR1 MNHEY, CDR2 SVGAGI. Here the CDR3 reads CASSYATGLSSYNSPLHF. As DNA, the CDR3 is TGTGCCAGCAGTTACGCCACAGGGCTTAGCTCCTATAATTCACCCCTCCACTTT.

This clonotype was found a few times. J is TRBJ2-1 and V is TRBV12-3 or TRBV12-4; TRBD2 might be the D (6 bases). Trimming removed 1 base at V and 7 bases at J, with 14 bases between. The CDR3 is made up of 15 amino acids. In DNA form, the CDR3 reads TGTGCCAGCAGTTTAGTGACTAGTAAGCCTAATGAGCAGTTCTTC. Translation gives CASSLVTSKPNEQFF.

This clonotype was observed a handful of times. V and J are TRBV10-3 and TRBJ1-6; 10 nucleotides match TRBD1. The CDR3 is made up of 19 amino acids. Germline V gene sequence: CDR1 ENHRY, CDR2 SYGVKD. The V gene end was trimmed by 0 bases and the J gene end by 9 bases; junction bases not matched to a gene: 14. As DNA, the CDR3 is TGTGCCATCAGTGAGTCGTTGTTTGACAGGGGGCCTTCGGGTTCACCCCTCCACTTT. Protein: CAISESLFDRGPSGSPLHF.

V usage is TRBV5-1 and J usage is TRBJ2-7; unclear D gene. The V gene's germline CDR1 is SGHRS and CDR2 YFSETQ. Trimming removed 0 bases from V and 6 bases from J, with 13 bases in between. The CDR3 has 14 amino acids. The CDR3 spells CASSLDEHSLEQYV. The CDR3 region has the DNA TGCGCCAGCAGCTTGGATGAACATTCCCTCGAGCAGTACGTC.

The V and J genes are TRBV6-5 and TRBJ1-5, with 7 bases lining up with TRBD1. CDR3 length: 17 residues. V was clipped by 5 bases and J by 9 bases; unmatched bases: 19. Germline V gene lookup returns CDR1 MNHEY and CDR2 SVGAGI. The CDR3 protein is CASSPRQGVGLILPQHF. Written as DNA, the CDR3 is TGTGCCAGCAGTCCTCGACAGGGAGTAGGTTTAATTTTGCCCCAGCATTTT.